A single TCR beta chain is shown here with its context. The sample is drawn from a study of shared clonotypes between healthy human individuals. This table comes from immunoSEQ multiplex PCR, and its TCRdb copy is limited to in-frame clones, with some not included. Of roughly 2 million clones listed, 85% to 95% are singletons. V lost 5 bases and J lost 8, with 9 bases in between. The CDR3 totals 11 residues. Per germline, CDR1 MNHEY and CDR2 SVGAGI. This chain uses TRBV6-5 with TRBJ1-1; D not certain. The source of this sequence is a man aged 18 to 30 in good health. Input material: naive CD4+ T cells sorted from blood. As for subset: CD45RA+ positively selected. The CDR3 DNA reads TGTGCCAGCAGTCGAGGTTACGAAGCTTTCTTT. The encoded protein is CASSRGYEAFF.